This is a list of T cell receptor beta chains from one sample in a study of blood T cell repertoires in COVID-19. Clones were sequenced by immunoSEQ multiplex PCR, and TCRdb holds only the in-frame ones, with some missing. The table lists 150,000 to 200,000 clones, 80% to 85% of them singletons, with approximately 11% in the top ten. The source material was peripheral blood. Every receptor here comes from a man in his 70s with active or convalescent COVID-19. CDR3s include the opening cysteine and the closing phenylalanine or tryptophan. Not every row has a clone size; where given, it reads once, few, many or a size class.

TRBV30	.	CAWGTGTATYNEQFF
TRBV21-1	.	CASSTSDRGGNQPQHF
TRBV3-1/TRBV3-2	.	CASRRTGGHGYTF
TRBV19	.	CASKLSGGNQPQHF
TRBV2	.	CASSEIHPNQPQHF
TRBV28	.	CASRTSGGQPQHF
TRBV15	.	CATRGTGISYEQYF
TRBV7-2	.	CASSFRDRGVADTQYF
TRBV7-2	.	CASSPRGGEAGNTIYF
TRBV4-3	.	CASSQDPPSDVYNEQFF
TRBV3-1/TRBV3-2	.	CASSPAGGPVLSTDTQYF
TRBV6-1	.	CASSEARVGRTTSAVGGTGELFF
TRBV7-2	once	CASNTGGVDEQYF
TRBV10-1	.	CASSPGGGNTEAFF
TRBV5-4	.	CASSLAGPGNYGYTF
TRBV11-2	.	CASSLRDSGGNSPLHF
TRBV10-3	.	CAISDFDRGNQPQHF
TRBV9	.	CASSVGQSSGANVLTF
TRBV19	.	CASSISLGVTKNIQYF
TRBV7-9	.	CASSDAPGTGSHEQYF
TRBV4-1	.	CASSQIGAGTDTQYF
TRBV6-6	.	CATSLDPGQGLWQYF
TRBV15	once	CAAGAGGEAGELFF
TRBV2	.	CASTPGGSGANVLTF
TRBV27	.	CASSFADTYQETQYF
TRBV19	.	CASRGNRENSPLHF
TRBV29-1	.	CSALQGVNEKLFF
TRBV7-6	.	CASTQGASNTEAFF
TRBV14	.	CASSQALAGFYEQYF